This passage covers 20 T cell receptor beta chains from one sample sequenced in a study of control samples from healthy donors and cancer patients. Produced via immunoSEQ multiplex PCR; TCRdb's table is partial and in-frame only. The sample consists of some 25,000 clones, roughly four fifths of them appearing once. The sequencing sample was made of PBMCs. These receptors all come from a man aged 60 to 75 with colorectal cancer.

V and J are TRBV6-6 and TRBJ2-7; D is uncertain. The CDR3 runs 12 residues. Germline V CDR1 and CDR2: MNHNY, SVGAGI (reference sequence). V lost 2 bases, J lost 9 bases, and 11 bases lay in between. The CDR3 is CASSYNYGLQYV. The CDR3 region has the DNA TGTGCCAGCAGTTACAATTACGGGTTGCAGTACGTC.

This clone was recorded once. The gene calls are TRBV11-2 and TRBJ1-2; D perhaps matches TRBD1 (6 bases). V shed 5 bases and J shed 2 bases, with 12 bases lying between them. This CDR3 is built from 14 residues. Germline loops: CDR1 SGHAT, CDR2 FQNNGV. For the CDR3, the DNA is TGTGCCAGCAGCCTAGGACAGCAAAACTATGGCTACACCTTC. Its translation is CASSLGQQNYGYTF.

The chain uses TRBV6-1 and TRBJ2-7, with D tentatively TRBD1 (5 bases). The CDR3 covers 14 residues. CDR1 and CDR2 from the germline V gene are MNHNS and SASEGT. Trimming took 3 bases from V and 2 from J, leaving 11 bases between them. The CDR3: CASSEGPNPYEQYF. As DNA, the CDR3 is TGTGCCAGCAGTGAGGGGCCTAATCCCTACGAGCAGTACTTC.

This clone came up a few times. V gene TRBV30 combines with J gene TRBJ1-5, with D perhaps TRBD1 (6 bases). This CDR3 has 16 residues. V lost 4 bases to trimming and J lost 2 bases, with 18 bases between them. Germline lookup yields CDR1 GTSNPN and CDR2 SVGIG (reference sequence). The CDR3 coding sequence is TGTGCCTGGACCCCCCGGGGGGCGGGGGGCAATCAGCCCCAGCATTTT. Translated: CAWTPRGAGGNQPQHF.

The rearrangement joins TRBV5-1 to TRBJ2-7, with 7 nucleotides matching TRBD1. The CDR3 covers 14 residues. V trimming: 0 bases; J trimming: 3 bases; junction bases outside the gene matches: 3. Germline V gene data show CDR1 as SGHRS and CDR2 as YFSETQ. The CDR3 here is CASSLVGQNYEQYF. The CDR3 DNA is TGCGCCAGCAGCTTGGTGGGACAGAACTACGAGCAGTACTTC.

The chain combines TRBV4-1 with TRBJ2-1, with 8 bases that match TRBD1. V was pared by 1 base and J by 0 bases, with 5 bases of the junction left unmatched. The CDR3 contains 17 residues. The germline gives CDR1 MGHRA, CDR2 YSYEKL. The CDR3 protein is CASSQVTGGSSYNEQFF. The CDR3 coding sequence is TGCGCCAGCAGCCAAGTAACAGGGGGAAGCTCCTACAATGAGCAGTTCTTC.

This clone was seen a few times. Other DNA sequences in this sample translate to the same CDR3. The rearrangement links TRBV5-4 to TRBJ2-1; 7 nucleotides line up with TRBD2. This CDR3 contains 13 residues. Germline V gene data show CDR1 as SGHNT and CDR2 as YYREEE (reference sequence). Trimming cost V 0 bases and J 7 bases; bases outside gene matches: 1. This CDR3 reads CASSLAGGNEQFF. CDR3 in DNA: TGTGCCAGCAGCTTGGCCGGGGGGAATGAGCAGTTCTTC.

V gene TRBV14 combines with J gene TRBJ2-7; either TRBD1 or TRBD2 may supply D (5 bases each). CDR1 and CDR2 from the germline V gene are SGHDN and FVKESK. Trimming removed 2 bases at V and 3 bases at J, with 20 bases between. This CDR3 contains 17 residues. The CDR3 region has the DNA TGTGCCAGCAGCCAAAATACCCTAAGGGACGGTGACTACGAGCAGTACGTC. This translates into CASSQNTLRDGDYEQYV.

The chain uses TRBV13 and TRBJ1-1; a weak D match, TRBD1 (6 bases). Looked up from germline, CDR1 is PRHDT and CDR2 is FYEKMQ (reference sequence). The CDR3 runs 17 residues. The V gene lost 5 bases and the J gene lost 1 base, with 20 bases spanning the gap. This CDR3 is CASSLTFDPDRNTEAFF. The CDR3 DNA reads as TGTGCCAGCAGCCTTACCTTTGACCCGGACAGGAACACTGAAGCTTTCTTT.

This chain joins TRBV5-4 and TRBJ1-4; 9 positions agree with TRBD1. CDR1 and CDR2 (germline): SGHNT, YYREEE (reference sequence). The J segment lost 8 bases and the V segment lost 0 bases, leaving 5 bases of the junction unmatched. The CDR3 totals 15 residues. CDR3 region: CASSLGGTGKEKLFF. The DNA of the CDR3 is TGTGCCAGCAGCTTGGGTGGGACAGGGAAGGAAAAACTGTTTTTT.

The sample holds a few counts of this clone. This rearrangement joins TRBV6-5 to TRBJ1-2; D perhaps matches TRBD1 (6 bases). Germline loops: CDR1 MNHEY, CDR2 SVGAGI. The CDR3 covers 16 residues. V shed 3 bases and J shed 0 bases, with 14 bases lying between them. The CDR3 loop is CASSYRGGPSNYGYTF. CDR3 nucleotide sequence: TGTGCCAGCAGTTATCGGGGGGGGCCCTCTAACTATGGCTACACCTTC.

This chain joins TRBV27 and TRBJ1-2, with D perhaps TRBD1 (6 bases). Germline CDR1 is MNHEY and CDR2 is SMNVEV (reference sequence). The CDR3 length is 13 residues. The V gene lost 5 bases and the J gene lost 4 bases, with 11 bases spanning the gap. In nucleotides, the CDR3 is TGTGCCAGCAGTCGGACAGACTTCTATGGCTACACCTTC. It encodes CASSRTDFYGYTF.

This clone was recorded once. The chain couples TRBV7-8 to TRBJ2-3, with TRBD2 identical over 11 bases. CDR3 length: 15 amino acids. The V gene's germline CDR1 is SGHVS and CDR2 FQNEAQ. Trimming removed 4 bases from V and 6 bases from J; junction bases left unmatched: 6. Here the CDR3 reads CASSSRLAGRDTQYF. The CDR3, as DNA: TGTGCCAGCAGCTCTCGACTAGCGGGGAGGGATACGCAGTATTTT.

This clone has just one count. This chain connects TRBV6-5 to TRBJ1-2; a weak D match, TRBD1 (6 bases). Germline CDR1 and CDR2: MNHEY and SVGAGI. This CDR3 is built from 14 residues. V gave up 7 bases and J gave up 5 bases, with 17 bases separating them. CDR3 coding DNA: TGTGCCAGCACCAACGCTGGGAGGGGGTATGGCTACACCTTC. It translates to CASTNAGRGYGYTF.

The chain couples TRBV6-6 to TRBJ2-3; 7 bases align to TRBD2. The CDR3 contains 14 residues. V shed 5 bases, J shed 11 bases, and the junction held 13 bases outside the gene matches. Germline V CDR1 and CDR2: MNHNY, SVGAGI (reference sequence). The CDR3 coding sequence is TGTGCCAGCAGTCCTCGTACTGCCTCGGGGGGGCAGTATTTT. Protein product: CASSPRTASGGQYF.

This clone was seen a few times. V gene TRBV6-2 or TRBV6-3 combines with J gene TRBJ1-1; 7 bases align to TRBD1. V lost 2 bases, J lost 11 bases, and 8 bases stayed unmatched. This CDR3 region has 13 residues. Germline assignment: CDR1 MNHEY and CDR2 SVGEGT. The CDR3 region has the DNA TGTGCCAGCAGTTACGCAGGGGGTCTTTCGGCTTTCTTT. Translation gives CASSYAGGLSAFF.

This clone was counted between two and nine times. The V gene is TRBV20-1, the J gene TRBJ2-7, with no clear D. Trimming took off 3 bases at V and 0 bases at J, with 9 bases between the two ends. Per germline, CDR1 DFQATT and CDR2 SNEGSKA (reference sequence). The CDR3 has 13 amino acids. The CDR3 DNA is TGCAGTGCTAGTATTCCCAGCTCCTACGAGCAGTACTTC. Translated, it gives CSASIPSSYEQYF.

The J gene is TRBJ1-3, the V gene TRBV2, with D perhaps matching TRBD1 (6 bases). V lost 6 bases, J lost 3 bases, and 9 bases lay in between. The CDR3 length is 13 residues. The V gene's germline CDR1 is SNHLY and CDR2 FYNNEI. The CDR3 region has the DNA TGTGCCAGCAGCACAGGGCTTGGAAACACCATATATTTT. Its translation: CASSTGLGNTIYF.

The chain couples TRBV6-2 or TRBV6-3 to TRBJ1-2; D is unclear. CDR3 size: 12 residues. V lost 3 bases and J 4 bases, leaving 6 bases between the germline ends. Germline CDR1 is MNHEY and CDR2 is SVGEGT. The CDR3: CASSYDGYGYTF. CDR3 in DNA: TGTGCCAGCAGTTATGATGGCTATGGCTACACCTTC.

The chain couples TRBV5-4 to TRBJ1-1, with D possibly TRBD1 on 6 matching bases. Germline values: CDR1 SGHNT, CDR2 YYREEE (reference sequence). This CDR3 region has 16 residues. The V gene lost 0 bases and the J gene lost 7 bases, with 19 bases spanning the gap. This CDR3 reads CASSLAGLGARVEAFF. As DNA, the CDR3 is TGTGCCAGCAGCTTGGCCGGGTTGGGGGCGAGGGTTGAAGCTTTCTTT.